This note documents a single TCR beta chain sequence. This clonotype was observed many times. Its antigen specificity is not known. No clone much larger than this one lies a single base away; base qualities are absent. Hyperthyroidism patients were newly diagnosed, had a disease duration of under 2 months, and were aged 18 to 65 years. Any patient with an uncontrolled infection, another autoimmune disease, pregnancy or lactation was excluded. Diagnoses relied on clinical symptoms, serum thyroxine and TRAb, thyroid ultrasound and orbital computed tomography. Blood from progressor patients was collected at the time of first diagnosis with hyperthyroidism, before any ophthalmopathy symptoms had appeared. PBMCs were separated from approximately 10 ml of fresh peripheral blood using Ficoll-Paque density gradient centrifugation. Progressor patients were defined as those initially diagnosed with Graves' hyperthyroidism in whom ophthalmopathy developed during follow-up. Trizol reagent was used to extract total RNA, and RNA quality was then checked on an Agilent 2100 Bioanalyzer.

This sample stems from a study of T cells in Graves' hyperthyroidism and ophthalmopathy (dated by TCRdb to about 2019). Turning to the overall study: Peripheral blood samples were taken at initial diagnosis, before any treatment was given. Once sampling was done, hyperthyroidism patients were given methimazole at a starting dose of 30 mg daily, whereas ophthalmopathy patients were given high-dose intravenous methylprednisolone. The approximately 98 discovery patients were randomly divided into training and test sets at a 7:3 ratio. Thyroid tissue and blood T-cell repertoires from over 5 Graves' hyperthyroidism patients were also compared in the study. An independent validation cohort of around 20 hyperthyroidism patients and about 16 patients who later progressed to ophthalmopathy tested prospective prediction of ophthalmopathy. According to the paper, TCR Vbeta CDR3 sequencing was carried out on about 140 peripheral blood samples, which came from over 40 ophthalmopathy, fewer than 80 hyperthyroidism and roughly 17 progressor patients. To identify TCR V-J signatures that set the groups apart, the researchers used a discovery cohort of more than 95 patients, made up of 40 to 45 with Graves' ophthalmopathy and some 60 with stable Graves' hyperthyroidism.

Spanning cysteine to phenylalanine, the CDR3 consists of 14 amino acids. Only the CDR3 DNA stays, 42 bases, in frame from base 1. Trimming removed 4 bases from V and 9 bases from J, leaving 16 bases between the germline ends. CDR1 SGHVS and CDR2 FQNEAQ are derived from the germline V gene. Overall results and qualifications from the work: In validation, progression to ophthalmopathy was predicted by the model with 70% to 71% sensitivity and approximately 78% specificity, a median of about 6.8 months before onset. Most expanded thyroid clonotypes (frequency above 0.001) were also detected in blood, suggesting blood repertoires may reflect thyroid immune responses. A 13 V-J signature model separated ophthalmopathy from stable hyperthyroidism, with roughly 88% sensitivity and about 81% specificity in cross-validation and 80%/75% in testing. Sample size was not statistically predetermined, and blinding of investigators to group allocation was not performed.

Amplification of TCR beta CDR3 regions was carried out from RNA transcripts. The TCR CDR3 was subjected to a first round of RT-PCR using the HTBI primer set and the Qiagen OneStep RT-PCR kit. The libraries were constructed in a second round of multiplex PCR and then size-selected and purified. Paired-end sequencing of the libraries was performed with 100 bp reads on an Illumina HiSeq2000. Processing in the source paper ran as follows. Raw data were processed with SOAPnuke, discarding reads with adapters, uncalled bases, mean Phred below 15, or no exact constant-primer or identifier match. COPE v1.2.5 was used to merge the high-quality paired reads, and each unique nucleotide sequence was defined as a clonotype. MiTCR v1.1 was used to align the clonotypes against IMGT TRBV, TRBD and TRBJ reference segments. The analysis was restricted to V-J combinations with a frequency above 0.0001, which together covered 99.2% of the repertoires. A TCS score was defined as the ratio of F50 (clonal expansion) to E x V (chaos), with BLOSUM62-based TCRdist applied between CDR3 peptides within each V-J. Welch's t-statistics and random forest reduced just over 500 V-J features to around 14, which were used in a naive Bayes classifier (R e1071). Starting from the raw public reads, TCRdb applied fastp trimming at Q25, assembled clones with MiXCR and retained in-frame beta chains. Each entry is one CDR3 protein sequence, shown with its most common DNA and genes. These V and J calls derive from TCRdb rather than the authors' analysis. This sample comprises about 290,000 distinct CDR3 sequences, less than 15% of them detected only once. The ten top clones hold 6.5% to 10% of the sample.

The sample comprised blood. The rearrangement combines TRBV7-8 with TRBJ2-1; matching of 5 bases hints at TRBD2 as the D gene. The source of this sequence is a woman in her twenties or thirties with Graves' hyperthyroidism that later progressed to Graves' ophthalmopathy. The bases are TGTGCCAGCAGCTCTATACTAGTAACCACTGAGCAGTTCTTC. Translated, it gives CASSSILVTTEQFF.